This entry features one TCR beta chain sequence. Antigen specificity is unknown. This entry is derived from a study of T cell responses to AZD1222 COVID-19 vaccine. General study results and limits: Dominant CD4 TCR responses targeted spike regions 160-218 and 743-854.

TCRdb's copy holds only in-frame clones and misses some; the assay was immunoSEQ multiplex PCR. The sample contains roughly 100,000 clones, 85% to 90% of which appear only once. CDR3 length: 15 residues. Trimming at V came to 4 bases and at J to 6 bases, leaving 7 bases not matched to a gene. Germline CDR1 and CDR2: SGDLS and YYNGEE. This sequence was found in an adult in good health. The input for sequencing was peripheral blood, taken on day 0 of AZD1222 vaccination. The chain combines TRBV9 with TRBJ2-2; 9 bases are a match to TRBD2. CDR3 DNA sequence: TGTGCCAGCAGCCGAGGCGGGGGGGCCGCCGGGGAGCTGTTTTTT. Amino acids: CASSRGGGAAGELFF.